The table lists the clone carrying this T cell receptor (beta chain) with a few counts. The junction departs from the called germline gene at one end, perhaps through a read error. This sample is drawn from a study of T-cell reconstitution after alpha-beta-depleted transplantation in children. Unique molecular identifiers were built into the TCRbeta library. TCRdb processed the PCR reads anew with MiXCR; each CDR3 protein has one entry. The sample lists about 230,000 distinct CDR3 sequences; approximately 9.8% were seen once. This CDR3 is built from 16 residues. Germline CDR1 reads SGHRS; CDR2 reads YFSETQ.

Sequenced here: PBMCs from the stem cell graft donor, sampled from the stem cell graft. The gene calls are TRBV5-1 and TRBJ1-1; D unclear. The sequence was obtained from a human donor who donated a stem cell graft to a child with SCID. CDR3 residues: CASSLRGGIAFTEAFF. In nucleotides, the CDR3 is TGCGCCAGCAGCTTGCGTGGCGGGATCGCGTTTACTGAAGCCTTCTTT.